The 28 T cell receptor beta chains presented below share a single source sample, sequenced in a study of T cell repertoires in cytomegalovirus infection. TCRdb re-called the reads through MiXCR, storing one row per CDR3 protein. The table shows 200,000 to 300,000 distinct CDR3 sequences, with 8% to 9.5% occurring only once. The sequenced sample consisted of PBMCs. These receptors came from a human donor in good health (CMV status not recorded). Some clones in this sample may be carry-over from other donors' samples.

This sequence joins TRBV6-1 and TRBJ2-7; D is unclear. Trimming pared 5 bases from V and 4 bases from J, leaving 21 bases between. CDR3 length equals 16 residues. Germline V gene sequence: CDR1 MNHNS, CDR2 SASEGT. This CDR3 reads CASSFPDAPTLYEQYF. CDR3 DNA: TGTGCCAGCAGTTTCCCGGACGCGCCAACGTTATACGAGCAGTACTTC.

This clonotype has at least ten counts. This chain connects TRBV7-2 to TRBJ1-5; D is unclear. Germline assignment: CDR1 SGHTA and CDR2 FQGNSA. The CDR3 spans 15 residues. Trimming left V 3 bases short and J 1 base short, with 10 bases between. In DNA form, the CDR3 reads TGTGCCAGCAGCTTCTGGGGTGCGAGCAATCAGCCCCAGCATTTT. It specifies CASSFWGASNQPQHF.

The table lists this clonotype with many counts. The CDR3 is CASSSRAEHYNEQFF. CDR3 coding DNA: TGTGCCAGTAGTTCTCGGGCGGAACACTACAATGAGCAGTTCTTC. The chain is built from TRBV19 and TRBJ2-1, with unresolved D. Germline V CDR1 and CDR2: LNHDA, SQIVND (reference sequence). Trimming cost V 5 bases and J 3 bases, with 14 bases left between them. The CDR3 has 15 residues.

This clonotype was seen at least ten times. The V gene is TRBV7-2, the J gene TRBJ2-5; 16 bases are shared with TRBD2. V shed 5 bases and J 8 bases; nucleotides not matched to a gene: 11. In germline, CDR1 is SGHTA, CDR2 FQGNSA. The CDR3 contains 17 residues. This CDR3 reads CASSLGLAGGNWRTQYF. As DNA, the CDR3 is TGTGCCAGCAGCCTGGGACTAGCGGGAGGGAATTGGAGAACCCAGTACTTC. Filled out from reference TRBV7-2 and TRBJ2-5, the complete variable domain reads GAGVSQSPSNKVTEKGKDVELRCDPISGHTALYWYRQSLGQGLEFLIYFQGNSAPDKSGLPSDRFSAERTGGSVSTLTIQRTQQEDSAVYLCASSLGLAGGNWRTQYFGPGTRLLVL.

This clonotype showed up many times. The chain's CDR3 is CASGRDGENTGELFF. The CDR3 coding sequence is TGTGCCAGCGGACGGGACGGGGAAAACACCGGGGAGCTGTTTTTT. The chain employs TRBV7-3 and TRBJ2-2, with D possibly called TRBD1 or TRBD2 (5 bases each). V gave up 8 bases and J gave up 2 bases, with 15 bases separating them. CDR3 length: 15 amino acids. CDR1 is SGHTA and CDR2 is FQGTGA in the germline V gene.

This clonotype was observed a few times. CDR3 protein: CASSYVTTGRTETQYF. The CDR3 DNA reads as TGTGCCAGCAGTTACGTTACAACAGGGAGAACGGAGACCCAGTACTTC. The V gene is TRBV6-2 or TRBV6-3, the J gene TRBJ2-5, with D tentatively TRBD1 (6 bases). The V gene's germline CDR1 is MNHEY and CDR2 SVGEGT. CDR3 size: 16 residues. Trimming took off 2 bases at V and 5 bases at J, with 18 bases between the two ends.

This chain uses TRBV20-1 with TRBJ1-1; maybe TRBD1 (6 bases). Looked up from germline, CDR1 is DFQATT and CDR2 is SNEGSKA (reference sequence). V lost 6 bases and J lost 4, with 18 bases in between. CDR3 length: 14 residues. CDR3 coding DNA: TGCAGTGCCGAGAGGGGGGGGGTAGGCACTGAAGCTTTCTTT. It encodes CSAERGGVGTEAFF.

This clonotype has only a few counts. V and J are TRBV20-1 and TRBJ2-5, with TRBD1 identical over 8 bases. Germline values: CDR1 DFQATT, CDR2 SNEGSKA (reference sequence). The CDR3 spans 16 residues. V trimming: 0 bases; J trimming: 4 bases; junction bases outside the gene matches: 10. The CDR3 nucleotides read TGCAGTGCTAGAGAGGCCCGCCAGGGGGCACGAGAGACCCAGTACTTC. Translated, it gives CSAREARQGARETQYF.

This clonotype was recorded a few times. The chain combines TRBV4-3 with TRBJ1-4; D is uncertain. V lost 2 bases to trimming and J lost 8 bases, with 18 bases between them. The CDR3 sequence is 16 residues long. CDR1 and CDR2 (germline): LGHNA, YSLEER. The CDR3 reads CASSQNVQVPREKLFF. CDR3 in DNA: TGCGCCAGCAGCCAAAACGTCCAGGTGCCACGGGAAAAACTGTTTTTT.

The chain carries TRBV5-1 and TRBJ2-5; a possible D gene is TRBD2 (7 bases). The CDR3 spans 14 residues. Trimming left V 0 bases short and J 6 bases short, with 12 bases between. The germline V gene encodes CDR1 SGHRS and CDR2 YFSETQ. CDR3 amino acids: CASSLGAGAKTQYF. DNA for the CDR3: TGCGCCAGCAGCTTGGGTGCGGGGGCGAAGACCCAGTACTTC.

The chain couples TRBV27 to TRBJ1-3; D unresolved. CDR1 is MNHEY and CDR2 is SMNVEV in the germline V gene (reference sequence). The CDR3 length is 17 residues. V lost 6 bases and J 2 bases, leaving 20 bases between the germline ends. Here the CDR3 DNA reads TGTGCCAGCAGCACTTCTTTTTGGGGAGGAACTGGAAACACCATATATTTT. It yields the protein CASSTSFWGGTGNTIYF.

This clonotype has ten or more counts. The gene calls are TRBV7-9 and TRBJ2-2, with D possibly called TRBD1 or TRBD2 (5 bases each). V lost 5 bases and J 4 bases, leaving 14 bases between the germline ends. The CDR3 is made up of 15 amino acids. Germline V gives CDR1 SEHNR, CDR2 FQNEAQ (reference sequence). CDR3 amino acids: CASSDRDARTGELFF. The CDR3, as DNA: TGTGCCAGCAGCGACCGGGACGCACGCACCGGGGAGCTGTTTTTT.

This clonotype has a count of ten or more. The CDR3 sequence: CASSLGTSGGGETQYF. DNA of the CDR3: TGTGCCAGCAGCTTAGGGACTAGCGGGGGAGGGGAGACCCAGTACTTC. The chain couples TRBV7-2 to TRBJ2-5; 13 bases are shared with TRBD2. Germline CDR1 reads SGHTA; CDR2 reads FQGNSA. Trimming at V came to 1 base and at J to 5 bases, leaving 4 bases not matched to a gene. The CDR3 runs 16 residues. The full variable domain, in which reference TRBV7-2 and TRBJ2-5 provide the parts outside the CDR3, is GAGVSQSPSNKVTEKGKDVELRCDPISGHTALYWYRQSLGQGLEFLIYFQGNSAPDKSGLPSDRFSAERTGGSVSTLTIQRTQQEDSAVYLCASSLGTSGGGETQYFGPGTRLLVL.

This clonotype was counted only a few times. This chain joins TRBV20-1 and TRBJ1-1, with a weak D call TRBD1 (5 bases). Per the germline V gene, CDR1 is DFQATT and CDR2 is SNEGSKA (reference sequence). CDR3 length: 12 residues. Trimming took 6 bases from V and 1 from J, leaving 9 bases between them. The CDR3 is CSAGRTNTEAFF. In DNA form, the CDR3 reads TGCAGTGCGGGACGGACGAACACTGAAGCTTTCTTT.

CDR3 in amino acids: CASSPGGYQTVKNTEAFF. The CDR3 coding sequence is TGTGCCAGTTCCCCGGGGGGGTACCAAACAGTCAAGAACACTGAAGCTTTCTTT. The gene calls are TRBV19 and TRBJ1-1; TRBD1 is a possible D gene (5 bases). Germline V lookup: CDR1 LNHDA, CDR2 SQIVND (reference sequence). Trimming took off 8 bases at V and 1 base at J, with 26 bases between the two ends. The CDR3 consists of 18 residues.

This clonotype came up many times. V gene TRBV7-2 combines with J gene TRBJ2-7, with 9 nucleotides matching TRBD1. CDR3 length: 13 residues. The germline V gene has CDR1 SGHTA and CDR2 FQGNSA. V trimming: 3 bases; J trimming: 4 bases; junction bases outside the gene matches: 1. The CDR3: CASSLDRGYEQYF. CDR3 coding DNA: TGTGCCAGCAGCTTGGACAGGGGTTACGAGCAGTACTTC.

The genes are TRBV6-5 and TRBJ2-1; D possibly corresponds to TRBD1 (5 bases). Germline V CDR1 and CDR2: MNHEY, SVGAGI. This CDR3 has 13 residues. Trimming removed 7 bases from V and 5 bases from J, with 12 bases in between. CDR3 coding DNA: TGTGCCAGCACGTCCAGGGTGGACAATGAGCAGTTCTTC. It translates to CASTSRVDNEQFF.

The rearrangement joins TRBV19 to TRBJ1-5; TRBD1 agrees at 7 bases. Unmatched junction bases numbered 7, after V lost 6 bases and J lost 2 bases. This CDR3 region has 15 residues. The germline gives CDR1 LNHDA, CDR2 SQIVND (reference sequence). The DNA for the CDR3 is TGTGCCAGTAGAATAACAGGGGTGGGCAATCAGCCCCAGCATTTT. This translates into CASRITGVGNQPQHF.

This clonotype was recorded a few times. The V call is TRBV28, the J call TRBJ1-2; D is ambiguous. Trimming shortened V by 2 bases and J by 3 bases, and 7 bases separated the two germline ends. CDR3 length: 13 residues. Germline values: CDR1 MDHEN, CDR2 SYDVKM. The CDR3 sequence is CASSLEGYYGYTF. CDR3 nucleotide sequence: TGTGCCAGCAGTTTAGAGGGTTACTATGGCTACACCTTC.

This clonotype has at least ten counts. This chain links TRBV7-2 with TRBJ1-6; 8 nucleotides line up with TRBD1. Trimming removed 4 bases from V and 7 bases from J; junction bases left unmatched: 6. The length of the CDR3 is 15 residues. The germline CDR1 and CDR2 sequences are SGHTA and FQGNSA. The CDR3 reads CASSSQGAQNSPLHF. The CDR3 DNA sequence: TGTGCCAGCAGCTCCCAGGGGGCGCAGAATTCACCCCTCCACTTT.

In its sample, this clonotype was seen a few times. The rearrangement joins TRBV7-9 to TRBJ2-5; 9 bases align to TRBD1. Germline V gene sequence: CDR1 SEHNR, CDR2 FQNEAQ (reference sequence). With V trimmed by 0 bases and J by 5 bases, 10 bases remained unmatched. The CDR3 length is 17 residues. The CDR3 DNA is TGTGCCAGCAGCTTAGCCCCCCGGACAGGGGACCCGGAGACCCAGTACTTC. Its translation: CASSLAPRTGDPETQYF.

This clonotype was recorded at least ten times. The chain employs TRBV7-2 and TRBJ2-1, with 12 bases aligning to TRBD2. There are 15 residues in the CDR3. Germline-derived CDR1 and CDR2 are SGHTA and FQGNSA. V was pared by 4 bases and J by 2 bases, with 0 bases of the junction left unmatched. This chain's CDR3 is CASSSSGGAYNEQFF. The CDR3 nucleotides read TGTGCCAGCAGCTCTAGCGGGGGGGCCTACAATGAGCAGTTCTTC.

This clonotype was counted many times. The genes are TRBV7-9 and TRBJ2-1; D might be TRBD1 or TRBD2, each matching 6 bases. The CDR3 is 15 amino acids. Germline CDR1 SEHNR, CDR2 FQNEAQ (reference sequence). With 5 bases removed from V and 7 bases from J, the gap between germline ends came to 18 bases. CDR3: CASSHIGGSWNEQFF. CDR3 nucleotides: TGTGCCAGCAGCCACATAGGGGGGAGTTGGAATGAGCAGTTCTTC. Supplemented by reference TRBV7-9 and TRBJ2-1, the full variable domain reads DTGVSQNPRHKITKRGQNVTFRCDPISEHNRLYWYRQTLGQGPEFLTYFQNEAQLEKSRLLSDRFSAERPKGSFSTLEIQRTEQGDSAMYLCASSHIGGSWNEQFFGPGTRLTVL.

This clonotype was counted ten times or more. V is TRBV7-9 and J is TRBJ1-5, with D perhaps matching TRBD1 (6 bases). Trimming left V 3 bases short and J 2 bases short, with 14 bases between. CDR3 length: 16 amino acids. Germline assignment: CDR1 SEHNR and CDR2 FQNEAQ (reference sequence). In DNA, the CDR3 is TGTGCCAGCAGCTTCGGGGGGGCAAGTGGCAATCAGCCCCAGCATTTT. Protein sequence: CASSFGGASGNQPQHF.

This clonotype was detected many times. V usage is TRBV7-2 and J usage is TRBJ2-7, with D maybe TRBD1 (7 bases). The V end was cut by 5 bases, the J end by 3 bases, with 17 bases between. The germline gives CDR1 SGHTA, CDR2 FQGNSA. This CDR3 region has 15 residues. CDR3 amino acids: CASSTLGGGDYEQYF. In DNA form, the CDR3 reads TGTGCCAGCAGCACGCTTGGAGGGGGCGACTACGAGCAGTACTTC.

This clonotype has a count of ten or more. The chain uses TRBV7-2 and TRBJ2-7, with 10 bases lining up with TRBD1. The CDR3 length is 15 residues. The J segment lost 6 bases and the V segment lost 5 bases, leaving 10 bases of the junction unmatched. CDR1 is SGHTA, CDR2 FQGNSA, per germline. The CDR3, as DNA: TGTGCCAGCAGCATCTCCGGGACAGGGGCAGGCGAGCAGTACTTC. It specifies CASSISGTGAGEQYF.

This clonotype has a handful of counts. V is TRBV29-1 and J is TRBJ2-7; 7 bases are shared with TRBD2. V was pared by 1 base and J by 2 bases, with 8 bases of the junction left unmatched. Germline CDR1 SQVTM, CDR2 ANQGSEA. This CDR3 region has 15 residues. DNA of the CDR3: TGCAGCGTTGAAGGCGGGGGTACGGGGACCTACGAGCAGTACTTC. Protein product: CSVEGGGTGTYEQYF.

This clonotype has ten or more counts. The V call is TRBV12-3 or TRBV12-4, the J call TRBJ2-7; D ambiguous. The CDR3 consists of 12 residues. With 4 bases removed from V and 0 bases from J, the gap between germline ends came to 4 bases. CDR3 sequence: CASSWGSYEQYF. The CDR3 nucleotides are TGTGCCAGCAGTTGGGGCTCCTACGAGCAGTACTTC.